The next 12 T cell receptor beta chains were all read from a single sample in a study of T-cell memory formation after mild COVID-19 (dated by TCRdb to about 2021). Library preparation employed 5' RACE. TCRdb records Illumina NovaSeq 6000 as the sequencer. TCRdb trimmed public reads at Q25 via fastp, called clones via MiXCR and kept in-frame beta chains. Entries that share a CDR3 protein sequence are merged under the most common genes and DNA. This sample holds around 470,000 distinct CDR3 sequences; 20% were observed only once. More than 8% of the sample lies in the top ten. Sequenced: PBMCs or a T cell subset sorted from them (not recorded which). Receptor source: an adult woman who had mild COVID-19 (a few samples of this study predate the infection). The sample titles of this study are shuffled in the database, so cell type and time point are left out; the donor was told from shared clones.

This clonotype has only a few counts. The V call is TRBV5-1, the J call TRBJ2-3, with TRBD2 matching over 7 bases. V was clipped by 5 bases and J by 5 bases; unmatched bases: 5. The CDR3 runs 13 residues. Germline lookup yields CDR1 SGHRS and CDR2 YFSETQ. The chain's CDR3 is CASRLREGDTQYF. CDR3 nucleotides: TGCGCCAGCAGACTCAGGGAGGGAGATACGCAGTATTTT.

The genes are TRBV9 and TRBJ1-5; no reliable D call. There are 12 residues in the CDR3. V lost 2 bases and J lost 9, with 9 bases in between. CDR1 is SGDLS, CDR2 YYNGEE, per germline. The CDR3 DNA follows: TGTGCCAGCAGCGTCTCGAGGCTGCCCCAGCATTTT. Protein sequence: CASSVSRLPQHF.

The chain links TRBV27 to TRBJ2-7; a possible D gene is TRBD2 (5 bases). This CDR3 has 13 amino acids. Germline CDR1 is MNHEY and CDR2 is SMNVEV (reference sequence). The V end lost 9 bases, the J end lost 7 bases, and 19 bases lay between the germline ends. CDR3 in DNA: TGTGCCAGTCGACGAGCTAGCATGTGGGAGCAGTACTTC. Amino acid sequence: CASRRASMWEQYF.

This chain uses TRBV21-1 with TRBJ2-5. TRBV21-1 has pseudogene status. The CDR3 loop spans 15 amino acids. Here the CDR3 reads CASSIKIVDQETQYF. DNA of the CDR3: TGTGCCAGCAGCATCAAAATTGTAGACCAAGAGACCCAGTACTTC.

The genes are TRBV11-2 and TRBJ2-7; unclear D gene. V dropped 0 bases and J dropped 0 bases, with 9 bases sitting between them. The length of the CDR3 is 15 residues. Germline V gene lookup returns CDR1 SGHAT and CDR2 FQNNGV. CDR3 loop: CASSLDQIASYEQYF. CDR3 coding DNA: TGTGCCAGCAGCTTAGATCAGATTGCCTCCTACGAGCAGTACTTC.

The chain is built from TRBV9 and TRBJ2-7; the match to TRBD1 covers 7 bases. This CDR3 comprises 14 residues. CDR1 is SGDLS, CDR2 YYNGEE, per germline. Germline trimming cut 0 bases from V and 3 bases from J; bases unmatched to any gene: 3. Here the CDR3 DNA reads TGTGCCAGCAGCGTAGAGGGGACAGACTACGAGCAGTACTTC. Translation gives CASSVEGTDYEQYF.

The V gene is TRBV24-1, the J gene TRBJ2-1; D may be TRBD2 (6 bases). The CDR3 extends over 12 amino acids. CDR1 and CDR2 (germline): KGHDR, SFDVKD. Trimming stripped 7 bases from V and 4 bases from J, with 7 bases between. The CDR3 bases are TGTGCCACCAGCGGGAGTTACAATGAGCAGTTCTTC. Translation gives CATSGSYNEQFF.

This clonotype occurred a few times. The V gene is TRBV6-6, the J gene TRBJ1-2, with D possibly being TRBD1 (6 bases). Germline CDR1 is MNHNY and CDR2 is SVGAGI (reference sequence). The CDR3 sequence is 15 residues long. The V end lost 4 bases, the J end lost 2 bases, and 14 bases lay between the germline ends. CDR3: CASSSPTGLNYGYTF. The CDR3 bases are TGTGCCAGCAGTTCTCCGACAGGACTGAACTATGGCTACACCTTC.

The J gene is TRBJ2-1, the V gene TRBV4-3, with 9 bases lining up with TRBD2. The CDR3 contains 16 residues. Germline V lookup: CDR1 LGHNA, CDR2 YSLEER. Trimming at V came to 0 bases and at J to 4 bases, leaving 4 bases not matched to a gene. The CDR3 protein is CASSQDRAGGYNEQFF. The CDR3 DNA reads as TGCGCCAGCAGCCAAGATCGGGCGGGAGGGTACAATGAGCAGTTCTTC.

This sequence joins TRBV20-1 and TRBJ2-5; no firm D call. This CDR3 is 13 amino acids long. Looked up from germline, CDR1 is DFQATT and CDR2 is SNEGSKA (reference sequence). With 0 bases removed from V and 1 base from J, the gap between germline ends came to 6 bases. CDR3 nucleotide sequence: TGCAGTGCTAGAGAGGGCAGCCAAGAGACCCAGTACTTC. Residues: CSAREGSQETQYF.

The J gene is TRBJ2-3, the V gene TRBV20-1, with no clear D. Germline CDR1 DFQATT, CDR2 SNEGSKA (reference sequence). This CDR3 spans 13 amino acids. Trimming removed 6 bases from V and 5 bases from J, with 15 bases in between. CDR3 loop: CSAPWEAGDTQYF. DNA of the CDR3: TGCAGTGCCCCGTGGGAAGCCGGAGATACGCAGTATTTT.

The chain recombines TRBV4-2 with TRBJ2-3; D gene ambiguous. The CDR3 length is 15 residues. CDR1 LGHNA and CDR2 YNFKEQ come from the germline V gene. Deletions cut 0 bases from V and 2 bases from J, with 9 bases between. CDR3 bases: TGTGCCAGCAGCCAAGATCGTCCTGTCACAGATACGCAGTATTTT. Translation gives CASSQDRPVTDTQYF.